These 4 T cell receptor beta chains share one sample of origin, sequenced in a study of vaccination and CD4 T cells after COVID-19. For these receptors, no antigen is known. Noted treatment: approximately 11-day PBMC culture with coronavirus spike peptide pools or control peptides (ViraFEST assay). The unexposed donor gave CD4+ T cells before the COVID-19 pandemic (2011-2018). At the Johns Hopkins FTIC core, DNA taken from cultured CD4+ T cells was sequenced by way of the Oncomine TCR Beta short-read assay. In this case, cultured CD4+ T cells provided the extracted genomic DNA. TCRdb re-derived calls from the PCR reads in MiXCR, one entry per CDR3 protein. The sample consists of roughly 11,000 distinct CDR3 sequences, under 40% of them appearing once. The sequencing input was CD4+ T cells from blood, cultured in vitro. These receptors were collected from a human donor in good health.

V and J are TRBV6-2 or TRBV6-3 and TRBJ2-7; D is perhaps TRBD1 (6 bases). CDR1 is MNHEY, CDR2 SVGEGT, per germline. This CDR3 is 13 amino acids long. V lost 6 bases and J 5 bases, leaving 14 bases between the germline ends. The chain's CDR3 is CASREQGIDEQYF. DNA of the CDR3: TGTGCCAGCAGAGAACAGGGTATCGACGAGCAGTACTTC.

This chain links TRBV28 with TRBJ1-1; tentative D call: TRBD1 (5 bases). The CDR3 runs to 14 residues. From germline, CDR1 is MDHEN and CDR2 SYDVKM. Trimming removed 5 bases from V and 0 bases from J, with 10 bases in between. The CDR3 region has the DNA TGTGCCAGCAGTCCCAGGGCTCTGAACACTGAAGCTTTCTTT. Translation: CASSPRALNTEAFF. Full variable domain (remainder filled in from reference TRBV28 and TRBJ1-1): DVKVTQSSRYLVKRTGEKVFLECVQDMDHENMFWYRQDPGLGLRLIYFSYDVKMKEKGDIPEGYSVSREKKERFSLILESASTNQTSMYLCASSPRALNTEAFFGQGTRLTVV.

This clonotype was detected only a few times. This rearrangement joins TRBV20-1 to TRBJ2-1; D might be TRBD1 or TRBD2, each matching 5 bases. The CDR3 contains 10 residues. The germline CDR1 and CDR2 sequences are DFQATT and SNEGSKA (reference sequence). The CDR3 protein is CSPRGNEQFF. The CDR3 nucleotides are TGCAGCCCGAGGGGCAATGAGCAGTTCTTC.

The genes are TRBV7-8 and TRBJ1-1, with D uncertain. CDR1 and CDR2 (germline): SGHVS, FQNEAQ. Trimming shortened V by 6 bases and J by 5 bases, and 16 bases separated the two germline ends. The CDR3 runs to 14 residues. The CDR3 DNA follows: TGTGCCAGCAGGCCAGACCTGCCCGCAACTGAAGCTTTCTTT. Translating it yields CASRPDLPATEAFF.